A selection of T cell receptor beta chains follows, all from one sample in a study of early T cells in non-severe SARS-CoV-2 infection. TCRdb re-derived calls from the 5' RACE reads in MiXCR, one entry per CDR3 protein. The repertoire holds tens of thousands of distinct CDR3 sequences, with about an eighth as singletons. Specimen: whole blood. Source of these receptors: an adult who was a healthcare worker with PCR-confirmed SARS-CoV-2 infection or an uninfected control (not recorded which). The CDR3 runs from the conserved cysteine through the conserved F or W. Each record gives: CDR3 length, clone size, V gene, CDR3 protein. Where a row states a size, it is once, few, many or the class of an expanded clone; other rows omit it.

14 - TRBV18 CASSPTSDQETQYF
14 many TRBV20-1 CSATHRGFSYEQYF
14 many TRBV7-9 CASSTSGRASEQFF
15 medium-sized TRBV19 CASSIQTGSTGELFF
15 few TRBV20-1 CSAPPAREDVDTQYF
14 many TRBV6-2/TRBV6-3 CASSYSMRTDTQYF
12 - TRBV7-3 CASSLTNTEAFF
14 many TRBV20-1 CSASGDRLNSPLHF
16 many TRBV18 CASSRNAHDPTGELFF
15 many TRBV7-9 CASSLPGQGTDTQYF
18 - TRBV20-1 CSARVYLPGTGSDYGYTF
14 few TRBV7-2 CASSPHGGYNEQFF
14 many TRBV18 CASSLLSRTVEQYF
12 - TRBV28 CASSPSTRPQHF
14 once TRBV28 CASRRGGSTDTQYF
13 many TRBV2 CASTAVPRGEQYF
13 - TRBV5-1 CASSSGPSGELFF
15 - TRBV3-1 CASSQYLSGGNTIYF
15 - TRBV20-1 CSARDFGLAKDTQYF
14 - TRBV5-1 CASSWDGTTYEQYF
15 - TRBV6-5 CASRPLAGGRNEQFF
12 few TRBV28 CASSRDVQPQHF
12 few TRBV20-1 CSARGTGYEQYF
17 - TRBV4-1 CASSQERASGSGDEQFF
13 many TRBV30 CAWGDRGDQPQHF
15 - TRBV3-1 CASSLRGGSGNTIYF
16 many TRBV7-9 CASSCFQQGRAGELFF
17 few TRBV12-3/TRBV12-4 CASSLAQVGAHKNIQYF
16 - TRBV6-4 CASSPGPGLMNTEAFF
12 - TRBV3-1 CASSQAGSKLFF
15 many TRBV6-2/TRBV6-3 CASSYFQTGSYEQYF
13 few TRBV6-1 CASRPGLSYEQYF
17 - TRBV7-2 CASSLASGRARGYEQYF
15 few TRBV27 CASSSWAGGRTEAFF
12 few TRBV28 CASSTAGREQYF
15 - TRBV20-1 CSARDRQGSRETQYF